The clone carrying this T cell receptor beta chain has only one observation. Antigen unknown. One junction end disagrees with the germline gene, perhaps due to a read error. The same CDR3 is also encoded by other DNA sequences in this sample. This entry comes from a study of cytomegalovirus exposure and HLA in healthy donors. The overall study: One earlier analysis, a look at 150 million to 200 million T cells, found around 110 million unique TCR beta sequences. Whole-study findings and limits: Rarity marked most TCR sequences, yet some public TCRs occurred in many donors. Reportedly, HLA-A and HLA-B alleles of most subjects were accurately predicted from TCR beta.

This CDR3 has 12 amino acids. CDR1 SEHNR and CDR2 FQNEAQ come from the germline V gene (reference sequence). PCR employed 60 Vbeta and 13 Jbeta primers. Libraries were prepared by immunoSEQ multiplex PCR; TCRdb keeps only in-frame clonotypes and omits some of them. Of about 160,000 clones detected, roughly 77% appear once; the ten largest clones hold 1.5% to 2%. The sequencing input was PBMCs. This receptor was obtained from a woman under 30 in good health and CMV-seronegative. The V gene is TRBV7-9, the J gene TRBJ1-1, with 7 bases aligning to TRBD1. The CDR3 sequence: CSSSLGGREAFF. The CDR3 DNA follows: TGTTCCAGCAGCTTAGGGGGCAGGGAAGCTTTCTTT.